This entry describes one T cell receptor (beta chain). Its antigen is unidentified. Controls had myeloablative marrow grafts with methotrexate and calcineurin inhibitor, sampled at 1 year. The method was immunoSEQ multiplex PCR; TCRdb's version includes in-frame clones alone and lacks a portion of them. Here the sample spans over 20,000 clones, around 85% being singletons. These data are taken from a study of T cells after posttransplantation cyclophosphamide. Overall study findings and caveats: TRB clonality was highly associated with recipient CMV seropositivity and reactivation. TRB overlap between skin or GI tissue T cells and blood was limited.

CDR1 SGDLS and CDR2 YYNGEE come from the germline V gene. CDR3 size: 15 residues. The V gene end was trimmed by 0 bases and the J gene end by 1 base; junction bases not matched to a gene: 0. The chain uses TRBV9 and TRBJ2-2; 7 bases map to TRBD2. This receptor was taken from a female patient between 30 and 45 years old who received an allogeneic stem cell transplant from an unrelated donor, was CMV-positive, and had acute and chronic GVHD. Some T cells could come from the graft donor. Sequencing was performed on PBMCs, taken 362 days after allogeneic stem cell transplant with calcineurin inhibitor and methotrexate. The CDR3 DNA reads TGTGCCAGCAGCGTAGGCGGGGGGAACACCGGGGAGCTGTTTTTT. It is translated as CASSVGGGNTGELFF.